These 14 T cell receptor beta chains were all obtained from the same sample, sequenced in a study of Tregs in tolerant kidney transplant recipients (dated by TCRdb to between 2017 and 2020). The method was the immunoSEQ multiplex PCR assay. As stored in TCRdb, this immuneACCESS dataset retains in-frame rearrangements with V and J assigned. A fraction of the clones does not appear; measured against another copy, unresolved V genes explain less than half of the discrepancy, and the remainder lacks a known reason. This sample comprises about 68,000 clones, around 83% of them detected only once. Clones ranked in the top ten supply around 4.5% of the sample. The sequenced material came from CD4+ T cells from blood. The receptors were gathered from a human donor in good health.

As concerns this clone: The junction shows a germline mismatch at one end, possibly a read error. The chain couples TRBV6-5 to TRBJ2-7; TRBD1 is a possible D gene (6 bases). There are 15 residues in the CDR3. Germline V gene data show CDR1 as MNHEY and CDR2 as SVGAGI. The CDR3 nucleotides are TGTGCCAGCAGCTACTCCGGGACACTTTCCTACGAGCAGTACTTC. Protein product: CASSYSGTLSYEQYF.

By share, this clone ranks as medium-sized. This chain joins TRBV25-1 and TRBJ1-1, with D hard to call. This CDR3 has 15 residues. Germline V gives CDR1 MGHDK, CDR2 SYGVNS. V lost 1 base and J lost 5, with 14 bases in between. CDR3 DNA: TGTGCCAGCAGTGAATGGGAGGGCCCGGGGACTGAAGCTTTCTTT. This sequence encodes CASSEWEGPGTEAFF.

The chain joins TRBV6-4 to TRBJ2-3, with 9 bases aligning to TRBD2. The CDR3 extends over 16 amino acids. Germline V gene data show CDR1 as MRHNA and CDR2 as SNTAGT. J gave up 0 bases and V 3 bases, and 4 bases lay outside the gene matches. As DNA, the CDR3 is TGTGCCAGCAGTGAGAGACTAGCGGTTAGCACAGATACGCAGTATTTT. Encoded protein: CASSERLAVSTDTQYF.

This rearrangement joins TRBV5-4 to TRBJ2-5; TRBD2 agrees at 9 bases. V shed 0 bases and J 11 bases; nucleotides not matched to a gene: 11. The CDR3 extends over 15 amino acids. The germline CDR1 and CDR2 sequences are SGHNT and YYREEE (reference sequence). The CDR3 sequence is CASSLALAGVDEQYF. CDR3 DNA: TGTGCCAGCAGCTTGGCATTAGCGGGAGTAGATGAGCAGTACTTC.

This chain connects TRBV7-9 to TRBJ2-1; TRBD1 matches at 9 bases. The CDR3 length is 16 residues. CDR1 and CDR2 (germline): SEHNR, FQNEAQ (reference sequence). V shed 2 bases and J 5 bases; nucleotides not matched to a gene: 7. CDR3 amino acids: CASSLRRGTGNNEQFF. CDR3 bases: TGTGCCAGCAGCTTAAGAAGGGGGACAGGGAACAATGAGCAGTTCTTC. The full variable domain, its missing parts supplied by reference TRBV7-9 and TRBJ2-1, is DTGVSQNPRHKITKRGQNVTFRCDPISEHNRLYWYRQTLGQGPEFLTYFQNEAQLEKSRLLSDRFSAERPKGSFSTLEIQRTEQGDSAMYLCASSLRRGTGNNEQFFGPGTRLTVL.

The chain uses TRBV2 and TRBJ2-3; D remains ambiguous. The CDR3 runs 16 residues. Germline-derived CDR1 and CDR2 are SNHLY and FYNNEI. The V end was cut by 0 bases, the J end by 0 bases, with 10 bases between. In DNA, the CDR3 is TGTGCCAGCAGTGAAGCTGCTCGCCTCAGCACAGATACGCAGTATTTT. This sequence encodes CASSEAARLSTDTQYF.

The chain has TRBV5-1 and TRBJ1-4; TRBD1 might be the D (6 bases). The CDR3 covers 15 residues. Germline lookup yields CDR1 SGHRS and CDR2 YFSETQ. V was clipped by 5 bases and J by 4 bases, with 15 bases between them. The CDR3 reads CASSGLTGLNEKLFF. DNA of the CDR3: TGCGCCAGCAGTGGGTTGACAGGCCTTAATGAAAAACTGTTTTTT.

This clone was observed a single time. The rearrangement links TRBV21-1 to TRBJ2-3; the table's D call of TRBD1 was not tested on the DNA. TRBV21-1 constitutes a pseudogene. The CDR3 loop spans 17 amino acids. The DNA of the CDR3 is TGTGCCAGCAGCAAGCCAAAGGGTGGTGGGGCGGAGGATACGCAGTATTTT. It codes for CASSKPKGGGAEDTQYF.

The V and J genes are TRBV27 and TRBJ1-6; D gene unclear. Germline CDR1 and CDR2: MNHEY and SMNVEV (reference sequence). Trimming left V 4 bases short and J 2 bases short, with 9 bases between. The CDR3 totals 15 residues. The DNA for the CDR3 is TGTGCCAGCAGTTCAACGGGGACCTATAATTCACCCCTCCACTTT. Protein: CASSSTGTYNSPLHF.

V and J are TRBV6-1 and TRBJ2-3; 9 bases are shared with TRBD2. CDR1 MNHNS and CDR2 SASEGT come from the germline V gene. The V gene end was trimmed by 1 base and the J gene end by 4 bases; junction bases not matched to a gene: 9. The CDR3 spans 17 residues. The CDR3 nucleotides are TGTGCCAGCAGTGAAGATAAGAGCGGGGGGCTCCCAGATACGCAGTATTTT. This encodes CASSEDKSGGLPDTQYF.

This rearrangement joins TRBV30 to TRBJ1-2; 7 bases are shared with TRBD1. J gave up 4 bases and V 1 base, and 6 bases lay outside the gene matches. Germline V gene lookup returns CDR1 GTSNPN and CDR2 SVGIG (reference sequence). This CDR3 region has 14 residues. The CDR3 is CAWSDNRGSYGYTF. CDR3 bases: TGTGCCTGGAGTGACAACAGGGGCAGCTATGGCTACACCTTC. The full variable domain, rest sourced from reference TRBV30 and TRBJ1-2, is SQTIHQWPATLVQPVGSPLSLECTVEGTSNPNLYWYRQAAGRGLQLLFYSVGIGQISSEVPQNLSASRPQDRQFILSSKKLLLSDSGFYLCAWSDNRGSYGYTFGSGTRLTVV.

The rearrangement links TRBV5-1 to TRBJ2-1; tentatively, D is TRBD2 (5 bases). Germline V gene sequence: CDR1 SGHRS, CDR2 YFSETQ. Trimming removed 7 bases at V and 4 bases at J, with 12 bases between. The CDR3 consists of 13 residues. The CDR3 spells CASAAETYNEQFF. CDR3 nucleotides: TGCGCCAGCGCAGCGGAGACGTACAATGAGCAGTTCTTC.

The CDR3: CASSVTGPYQYF. In DNA, the CDR3 is TGTGCCAGCAGCGTGACAGGTCCCTACCAGTACTTC. The gene calls are TRBV7-6 and TRBJ2-5, with TRBD1 as a possible D gene (6 bases). Germline CDR1 and CDR2: SGHVS and FNYEAQ. Trimming removed 5 bases from V and 10 bases from J, with 14 bases in between. The CDR3 runs 12 residues.

The rearrangement uses TRBV30 and TRBJ1-4; D remains ambiguous. CDR1 and CDR2 from the germline V gene are GTSNPN and SVGIG (reference sequence). V lost 0 bases to trimming and J lost 3 bases, with 11 bases between them. The CDR3 totals 15 residues. CDR3 amino acids: CAWSVFGDPNEKLFF. CDR3 nucleotide sequence: TGTGCCTGGAGTGTTTTCGGGGATCCTAATGAAAAACTGTTTTTT.